The sequence of this T cell receptor beta chain was determined in a study of T cell changes during pregnancy in multiple sclerosis. With V trimmed by 1 base and J by 7 bases, 4 bases remained unmatched. Looked up from germline, CDR1 is SGHAT and CDR2 is FQNNGV. This CDR3 contains 14 residues. Profiled with immunoSEQ multiplex PCR; TCRdb holds only in-frame clones, not every one. The sample includes tens of thousands of clones, around 93% of them seen just once. This sample comprised CD4+ T cells from peripheral blood mononuclear cells, obtained before pregnancy. The genes are TRBV11-2 and TRBJ1-5; 7 nucleotides align to TRBD1. This receptor was taken from a female donor with multiple sclerosis, enrolled in a pregnancy study. CDR3 sequence: CASSLGQGEQPQHF. The CDR3 region has the DNA TGTGCCAGCAGCTTAGGACAGGGAGAGCAGCCCCAGCATTTT. Full variable domain (missing parts from reference TRBV11-2 and TRBJ1-5): EAGVAQSPRYKIIEKRQSVAFWCNPISGHATLYWYQQILGQGPKLLIQFQNNGVVDDSQLPKDRFSAERLKGVDSTLKIQPAKLEDSAVYLCASSLGQGEQPQHFGDGTRLSIL.